The 22 T cell receptor beta chains in this list originate from one sample, sequenced in a study of blood T cell repertoires in COVID-19. The repertoire was sequenced with immunoSEQ multiplex PCR; TCRdb's copy has only in-frame clones and lacks some. The sample has around 100,000 clones; around 88% are singletons. Input material: peripheral blood. The receptor set was obtained from a human donor in a cohort sampled during active COVID-19.

The chain employs TRBV28 and TRBJ2-2; 11 bases line up with TRBD2. Germline CDR1 MDHEN, CDR2 SYDVKM. After removal of 5 bases from V and 5 bases from J, the junction contained 16 bases not matched to a gene. The CDR3 consists of 19 residues. The CDR3 sequence is CASSPPTGVVAGGTGELFF. CDR3 nucleotide sequence: TGTGCCAGCAGTCCCCCGACAGGGGTCGTAGCGGGGGGGACCGGGGAGCTGTTTTTT.

The chain couples TRBV6-5 to TRBJ2-7; 12 bases are a match to TRBD1. Looked up from germline, CDR1 is MNHEY and CDR2 is SVGAGI. The CDR3 is 14 residues long. V shed 10 bases, J shed 5 bases, and the junction held 9 bases outside the gene matches. The CDR3 coding sequence is TGTGCCAACCGGGGACAGGGGGCATGGCACGAGCAGTACTTC. This translates into CANRGQGAWHEQYF.

This chain uses TRBV10-2 with TRBJ2-5; D gene uncertain. Germline V gene lookup returns CDR1 WSHSY and CDR2 SAAADI. The ends were cut back, 5 bases at V and 4 bases at J, with 11 bases in the middle. This CDR3 has 13 amino acids. CDR3 sequence (DNA): TGCGCCAGCAGTATAGAGGTACTAGAGACCCAGTACTTC. Protein sequence: CASSIEVLETQYF.

The chain recombines TRBV7-3 with TRBJ2-1, with D perhaps TRBD1 (5 bases). The CDR3 sequence is 13 residues long. V lost 2 bases, J lost 9 bases, and 11 bases lay in between. Per the germline V gene, CDR1 is SGHTA and CDR2 is FQGTGA. In nucleotides, the CDR3 is TGTGCCAGCAGCTTAGACAGCTCTCCTGAGCAGTTCTTC. Its protein product is CASSLDSSPEQFF. The full variable domain, with the rest looked up from reference TRBV7-3 and TRBJ2-1, is GAGVSQTPSNKVTEKGKYVELRCDPISGHTALYWYRQSLGQGPEFLIYFQGTGAADDSGLPNDRFFAVRPEGSVSTLKIQRTERGDSAVYLCASSLDSSPEQFFGPGTRLTVL.

CDR3 sequence (DNA): TGTGCCAGTAGTATAGTTCTAGGCGTCCCCGGGGAGCTGTTTTTT. Encoded protein: CASSIVLGVPGELFF. V gene TRBV19 combines with J gene TRBJ2-2; D is uncertain. This CDR3 has 15 amino acids. V dropped 1 base and J dropped 6 bases, with 12 bases sitting between them. Germline V CDR1 and CDR2: LNHDA, SQIVND (reference sequence).

V is TRBV3-1 (or the pseudogene TRBV3-2) and J is TRBJ1-2; D is undetermined. The ends were cut back, 2 bases at V and 8 bases at J, with 9 bases in the middle. This CDR3 has 12 amino acids. Per germline, CDR1 LGHDT and CDR2 YNNKEL (reference sequence). CDR3 in amino acids: CASSQSDLGYTF. DNA for the CDR3: TGTGCCAGCAGCCAATCAGATTTGGGCTACACCTTC.

This clone was counted a single time. The CDR3 here is CASSNAFLAGGTNEQFF. The CDR3 DNA is TGTGCCAGCAGCAACGCGTTCCTAGCGGGAGGGACTAATGAGCAGTTCTTC. V and J are TRBV7-2 and TRBJ2-1, with 12 bases fitting TRBD2. Germline V CDR1 and CDR2: SGHTA, FQGNSA. The V and J ends lost 5 bases and 7 bases, in that order; junction bases with no gene match: 12. The CDR3 consists of 17 residues.

The chain uses TRBV28 and TRBJ2-5; 7 positions match TRBD2. The V gene's germline CDR1 is MDHEN and CDR2 SYDVKM. The CDR3 runs to 16 residues. After removal of 5 bases from V and 5 bases from J, the junction contained 14 bases not matched to a gene. CDR3 in DNA: TGTGCCAGCAGTCCCCCCGGGGGGACTTATCTGGAGACCCAGTACTTC. Residues: CASSPPGGTYLETQYF.

CDR3 sequence: CASSVAWGPGNTIYF. Here the CDR3 DNA reads TGTGCCAGCAGCGTAGCGTGGGGGCCTGGAAACACCATATATTTT. This chain joins TRBV9 and TRBJ1-3; tentative D call: TRBD1 (6 bases). The CDR3 sequence is 15 residues long. The V end lost 0 bases, the J end lost 2 bases, and 9 bases lay between the germline ends. Germline lookup yields CDR1 SGDLS and CDR2 YYNGEE.

This chain joins TRBV7-2 and TRBJ1-2, with D unclear. V was shortened by 2 bases and J by 2 bases, with 3 bases between the two germline ends. CDR3 size: 12 residues. Germline CDR1 and CDR2: SGHTA and FQGNSA. In DNA form, the CDR3 reads TGTGCCAGCAGCTTACGGAACTATGGCTACACCTTC. This sequence encodes CASSLRNYGYTF.

V usage is TRBV6-2 or TRBV6-3 and J usage is TRBJ2-3, with 8 bases matching TRBD2. With V trimmed by 2 bases and J by 2 bases, 9 bases remained unmatched. Germline loops: CDR1 MNHEY, CDR2 SVGEGT. This CDR3 comprises 17 residues. The chain's CDR3 is CASSYNPGGPDTDTQYF. The DNA for the CDR3 is TGTGCCAGCAGTTACAATCCGGGAGGGCCAGACACAGATACGCAGTATTTT.

The chain employs TRBV7-2 and TRBJ2-2; D remains unclear. CDR1 is SGHTA and CDR2 is FQGNSA in the germline V gene. The CDR3 sequence is 15 residues long. Trimming removed 3 bases at V and 1 base at J, with 9 bases between. CDR3 DNA sequence: TGTGCCAGCAGCTTTTTTCGACAGAACACCGGGGAGCTGTTTTTT. Residues: CASSFFRQNTGELFF.

The chain employs TRBV5-1 and TRBJ2-7; D is uncertain. The V end was cut by 0 bases, the J end by 7 bases, with 8 bases between. Germline-derived CDR1 and CDR2 are SGHRS and YFSETQ. The CDR3 totals 12 residues. In nucleotides, the CDR3 is TGCGCCAGCAGCTTGGAATTGAGGGAGCAGTACTTC. It is translated as CASSLELREQYF.

This sequence joins TRBV4-1 and TRBJ2-5; a weak D match, TRBD2 (6 bases). In germline, CDR1 is MGHRA, CDR2 YSYEKL. This CDR3 region has 13 residues. Trimming cost V 0 bases and J 4 bases, with 6 bases left between them. The CDR3, as DNA: TGCGCCAGCAGCCAAGAGCGGGGAGAGACCCAGTACTTC. This gives the protein CASSQERGETQYF.

The J gene is TRBJ2-3, the V gene TRBV18; D not certain. Trimming cost V 5 bases and J 2 bases, with 8 bases left between them. Per the germline V gene, CDR1 is KGHSH and CDR2 is LQKENI. This CDR3 comprises 13 residues. The CDR3 coding sequence is TGTGCCAGCTCAAGAGGATTCACAGATACGCAGTATTTT. Amino acid sequence: CASSRGFTDTQYF.

The chain joins TRBV7-8 to TRBJ2-4, with a possible D match to TRBD1 (5 bases). CDR1 is SGHVS and CDR2 is FQNEAQ in the germline V gene. V dropped 5 bases and J dropped 0 bases, with 17 bases sitting between them. The CDR3 length is 17 residues. CDR3 amino acids: CASSGPGHESAKNIQYF. The CDR3 DNA follows: TGTGCCAGCAGCGGCCCAGGACACGAATCAGCCAAAAACATTCAGTACTTC. The variable domain in full, completed from reference TRBV7-8 and TRBJ2-4, reads GAGVSQSPRYKVAKRGQDVALRCDPISGHVSLFWYQQALGQGPEFLTYFQNEAQLDKSGLPSDRFFAERPEGSVSTLKIQRTQQEDSAVYLCASSGPGHESAKNIQYFGAGTRLSVL.

This clone appeared a single time. The chain links TRBV19 to TRBJ2-5; tentatively, D is TRBD2 (6 bases). Germline V gene data show CDR1 as LNHDA and CDR2 as SQIVND (reference sequence). The CDR3 loop spans 13 amino acids. V dropped 6 bases and J dropped 1 base, with 9 bases sitting between them. The CDR3 DNA sequence: TGTGCCAGTAGCGGGGGACTCCAAGAGACCCAGTACTTC. It codes for CASSGGLQETQYF. The whole variable domain, remainder taken from reference TRBV19 and TRBJ2-5, is DGGITQSPKYLFRKEGQNVTLSCEQNLNHDAMYWYRQDPGQGLRLIYYSQIVNDFQKGDIAEGYSVSREKKESFPLTVTSAQKNPTAFYLCASSGGLQETQYFGPGTRLLVL.

The rearrangement uses TRBV5-4 and TRBJ2-2; 11 nucleotides line up with TRBD2. CDR1 SGHNT and CDR2 YYREEE come from the germline V gene (reference sequence). V gave up 5 bases and J gave up 2 bases; unmatched junction bases: 5. CDR3 size: 16 residues. CDR3 bases: TGTGCCAGCAGGGCGACTAGCGGGGTTAACACCGGGGAGCTGTTTTTT. Its protein is CASRATSGVNTGELFF.

The chain has TRBV11-2 and TRBJ2-5; 9 bases map to TRBD2. V trimming: 1 base; J trimming: 5 bases; junction bases outside the gene matches: 8. In germline, CDR1 is SGHAT, CDR2 FQNNGV. The CDR3 loop spans 16 amino acids. CDR3 residues: CASSLGSGGPTETQYF. The DNA for the CDR3 is TGTGCCAGCAGCTTAGGAAGCGGGGGGCCTACGGAGACCCAGTACTTC.

A few counts support this clone. The chain has TRBV7-9 and TRBJ1-5, with 7 nucleotides matching TRBD1. Germline V gene data show CDR1 as SEHNR and CDR2 as FQNEAQ (reference sequence). V dropped 1 base and J dropped 3; count of bases not matched to a gene: 6. CDR3 length: 16 residues. The CDR3 region has the DNA TGTGCCAGCAGCTTAGGAGAGACAGGGTACAATCAGCCCCAGCATTTT. Translation gives CASSLGETGYNQPQHF.

J is TRBJ2-1 and V is TRBV6-4; D gene uncertain. The CDR3 has 12 residues. CDR1 and CDR2 from the germline V gene are MRHNA and SNTAGT. Trimming left V 2 bases short and J 9 bases short, with 8 bases between. The CDR3 DNA reads as TGTGCCAGCAGTGACGGCAGAAGTGAGCAGTTCTTC. This encodes CASSDGRSEQFF.

The chain is built from TRBV29-1 and TRBJ1-1; D remains ambiguous. The germline CDR1 and CDR2 sequences are SQVTM and ANQGSEA. V lost 6 bases to trimming and J lost 3 bases, with 14 bases between them. The CDR3 is 13 amino acids. CDR3 DNA sequence: TGCAGCGTGAGACTAAGGTCGGACACTGAAGCTTTCTTT. Translation gives CSVRLRSDTEAFF.